This record concerns one T cell receptor (beta chain) sequence. Its antigen is unknown. This sample was taken from a study of cytomegalovirus exposure and HLA in healthy donors. The V gene lost 3 bases and the J gene lost 7 bases, with 12 bases spanning the gap. The CDR3 spans 13 residues. Germline CDR1 SGHTA, CDR2 FQGNSA. Amplification used 60 Vbeta primers and 13 Jbeta primers. The assay was immunoSEQ multiplex PCR, and TCRdb's table has in-frame clones only and misses some. The data contain 150,000 or so clones, about four fifths of them singletons. General study points: In vitro checks showed that three CMV-associated chains really do target CMV antigens. In a later analysis, common viral pathogens appeared linked to several of the most significant clusters. TCR beta sequences numbering around 15,000 were associated with HLA alleles at 0.05 false discovery rate in a later analysis. As a later analysis showed, a missense DCLRE1C variant was linked to trimming of TCR beta V- and J-genes.

The material sequenced was PBMCs. The source is a man aged 25-45 years in good health and CMV-seropositive. The chain uses TRBV7-2 and TRBJ1-1; TRBD1 might be the D (5 bases). The CDR3 nucleotides read TGTGCCAGCAGCTTGGGGACTGAGAATGAAGCTTTCTTT. Translating it yields CASSLGTENEAFF.